The present entry profiles one TCR beta chain with its context. The antigen remains undetermined. The data were obtained in a study of shared clonotypes between healthy human individuals. In the study overall: Per-donor plates numbered three CD4 naive, three CD4 memory, two CD8 naive and one CD8 memory.

Pooled CD45RO+ cells and CCR7-negative CD45RA+ TemRA cells made up CD8 memory. The study, taken as a whole, reports: It was only blood that was sampled, and tissue repertoires likely differ.

The J segment lost 3 bases and the V segment lost 4 bases, leaving 5 bases of the junction unmatched. Germline CDR1 and CDR2: KGHSH and LQKENI. The length of the CDR3 is 15 residues. Using immunoSEQ multiplex PCR, the repertoire was profiled, and TCRdb retains in-frame clones only, with some absent. The table has approximately 640,000 clones, 90% seen once; the top ten hold more than 30%. The receptor was isolated from a young man in good health. Some clones in this sample may be carry-over from other donors' samples. The chain employs TRBV18 and TRBJ1-5, with TRBD1 identical over 8 bases. Material for sequencing was memory CD8+ T cells from PBMCs. As for subset: CD45RO+ cells pooled with CCR7-negative TemRA cells. The CDR3 bases are TGTGCCAGCTCACAAGACAGGGGAAACAATCAGCCCCAGCATTTT. Amino acid sequence: CASSQDRGNNQPQHF.